The subject of this entry is one T cell receptor (beta chain). The antigen it recognizes is unknown. There are no base qualities to consult, and no much larger clone falls within one base. The data were taken from a study of a mutant IDH1 vaccine in newly diagnosed glioma (dated by TCRdb to about 2021). Regarding the study in general: Of the approximately 33 treated patients, approximately 62% were male and about 40% were female, and the mean age was roughly 40 years. Prior to enrollment, patients had been given standard therapy consisting of radiotherapy alone, temozolomide alone, or radiochemotherapy with temozolomide, with the combination given to most patients. Peripheral blood was collected at six visits: V03 (baseline), V05, V07, V10, V12 and V13. For exploratory analyses, around 23 treated patients had longitudinal TCRB deep sequencing done wherever samples were available.

This specimen's time point label, interpreted: baseline, week 1 (first vaccination visit). What the treatment or condition label conveys for this sample: pre-vaccination baseline after standard-of-care therapy. Newly diagnosed WHO grade 3 or 4 IDH1-mutant astrocytomas showing loss of nuclear ATRX were present in the donors. The samples were drawn from NOA16, a multicentre, single-arm, open-label phase I trial in Germany that tested a mutant IDH1 peptide vaccine in humans for the first time. Blood drawn at visit V03 was used as the baseline sample for immunogenicity testing. Genomic DNA for TCRB sequencing was isolated from EDTA blood with the DNeasy Blood and Tissue Kit. Library preparation was by the immunoSEQ multiplex PCR assay. Rearranged TCR beta chain sequences were amplified using the hsTCRB Kit according to the manufacturer's protocol. TCRB libraries were sequenced on an Illumina MiSeq. For the original study's pipeline: The proprietary platform of the kit vendor was used for demultiplexing, trimming and gene mapping. In its TCRdb copy, this immuneACCESS table keeps in-frame sequences only and misses some clones. Where compared with another copy, unresolved V genes explain less than half of these, and the others have no known cause. V, J and clone size are taken as reported in that table, and D and trimming were inferred from the DNA itself. This sample comprises tens of thousands of clones, about four fifths of them detected only once. Of the sample, 7% to 8% is held by the ten largest clones.

Per the germline V gene, SGDLS is the CDR1 and YYNGEE is the CDR2. Trimming leaves V shorter by 0 bases and J shorter by 0 bases, with the junction holding 4 bases beyond the gene matches. The CDR3, from cysteine to phenylalanine, totals 17 residues. The entry retains the CDR3 DNA only, 51 bases that are in frame from base 1. Broader findings and caveats from the paper: Across multiple MHC alleles, vaccine-induced immune responses were seen in about 93% of patients. No apparent relationship was observed between pseudoprogression and alterations in the top peripheral T cell clonotypes detected by TCRB sequencing. The authors stated that sample limitations prevented analyses of patient blood samples from being reproduced. Availability determined which PBMC samples were chosen for TCRB deep sequencing.

Here the sequenced sample was PBMCs, taken from a glioma patient treated with radiotherapy, temozolomide or both. The chain employs TRBV9 and TRBJ2-3, with TRBD2 matching 10 junction bases. The sequence was collected from a woman aged 50 to 60 with glioma. The CDR3 protein is CASSVGSGGPSTDTQYF. The base sequence is TGTGCCAGCAGCGTAGGTAGCGGGGGGCCTAGCACAGATACGCAGTATTTT.